This passage covers 29 T cell receptor beta chains from one sample sequenced in a study of blood T cell repertoires in COVID-19. Sequencing used immunoSEQ multiplex PCR; TCRdb keeps in-frame clones, though not all of them. This table holds fewer than 250,000 clones, nearly 85% found once. What was sequenced was peripheral blood. The origin of the receptors is a human donor in a cohort sampled during active COVID-19.

The rearrangement links TRBV29-1 to TRBJ2-7; 11 bases map to TRBD2. CDR1 and CDR2 (germline): SQVTM, ANQGSEA. J lost 5 bases, V lost 8 bases, and 14 bases had no gene match. CDR3 size: 15 residues. The CDR3 nucleotides read TGCAGCTGTACTAGCGGGGGCACCCCTGATGACGAGCAGTACTTC. This encodes CSCTSGGTPDDEQYF.

Concerning this clone itself: Distinct nucleotide sequences in the sample also encode this CDR3. The chain is built from TRBV6-5 and TRBJ2-7, with 10 nucleotides matching TRBD1. The CDR3 length is 15 residues. V shed 0 bases, J shed 4 bases, and the junction held 3 bases outside the gene matches. Germline lookup yields CDR1 MNHEY and CDR2 SVGAGI. CDR3 region: CASSYSRQGAYEQYF. The CDR3 DNA sequence: TGTGCCAGCAGTTACTCGAGACAGGGGGCATACGAGCAGTACTTC.

The chain recombines TRBV19 with TRBJ1-6, with a weak D call TRBD1 (6 bases). There are 15 residues in the CDR3. Germline V lookup: CDR1 LNHDA, CDR2 SQIVND (reference sequence). The ends were cut back, 3 bases at V and 6 bases at J, with 12 bases in the middle. The CDR3 bases are TGTGCCAGTAGTATTGGGACACGTATTAATTCACCCCTCCACTTT. Protein sequence: CASSIGTRINSPLHF.

The J gene is TRBJ2-2, the V gene TRBV6-5; TRBD2 is a possible D gene (5 bases). The germline V gene has CDR1 MNHEY and CDR2 SVGAGI. The CDR3 is made up of 15 amino acids. The V end lost 6 bases, the J end lost 3 bases, and 14 bases lay between the germline ends. CDR3 sequence (DNA): TGTGCCAGCAGGGTTTTCGGGATGGACACCGGGGAGCTGTTTTTT. It translates to CASRVFGMDTGELFF.

This chain connects TRBV24-1 to TRBJ2-1; D possibly corresponds to TRBD1 (5 bases). Trimming left V 7 bases short and J 9 bases short, with 9 bases between. From germline, CDR1 is KGHDR and CDR2 SFDVKD. CDR3 length equals 11 residues. As DNA, the CDR3 is TGTGCCACCAGGCAGGGCGCTGAGCAGTTCTTC. Protein: CATRQGAEQFF.

V and J are TRBV11-2 and TRBJ2-1; 10 bases are a match to TRBD2. Germline CDR1 is SGHAT and CDR2 is FQNNGV. V shed 0 bases, J shed 6 bases, and the junction held 8 bases outside the gene matches. The CDR3 runs to 17 residues. The CDR3 sequence: CASSLEYGTSVSNEQFF. CDR3 DNA sequence: TGTGCCAGCAGCTTAGAATACGGGACTAGCGTCAGCAATGAGCAGTTCTTC.

This sequence joins TRBV13 and TRBJ2-5, with TRBD1 matching 11 bases. CDR3 length equals 15 residues. The V gene's germline CDR1 is PRHDT and CDR2 FYEKMQ (reference sequence). Losses at the gene ends were 5 bases for V and 6 bases for J; bases not matched to a gene: 8. The CDR3 nucleotides read TGTGCCAGCAGCCCCGATCGGGACAGGGGGAAGACCCAGTACTTC. Its protein product is CASSPDRDRGKTQYF.

V and J are TRBV29-1 and TRBJ1-1; D remains ambiguous. Germline loops: CDR1 SQVTM, CDR2 ANQGSEA. This CDR3 is 13 amino acids long. Trimming took off 1 base at V and 3 bases at J, with 9 bases between the two ends. The CDR3, as DNA: TGCAGCGTTGAAGCACACGCCGACACTGAAGCTTTCTTT. Protein sequence: CSVEAHADTEAFF.

The chain is built from TRBV24-1 and TRBJ2-7, with 12 positions matching TRBD2. V trimming: 3 bases; J trimming: 1 base; junction bases outside the gene matches: 9. This CDR3 contains 18 residues. The V gene's germline CDR1 is KGHDR and CDR2 SFDVKD. In DNA form, the CDR3 reads TGTGCCACCAGTGATCAATCGACTAGCGGGAGAGGGTCCTACGAGCAGTACTTC. Protein product: CATSDQSTSGRGSYEQYF.

V and J are TRBV6-4 and TRBJ1-2, with 7 nucleotides matching TRBD1. The CDR3 is made up of 15 amino acids. V trimming: 2 bases; J trimming: 8 bases; junction bases outside the gene matches: 11. Germline lookup yields CDR1 MRHNA and CDR2 SNTAGT. CDR3 coding DNA: TGTGCCAGCAGTGACCTAGGAGGGGGCGCTGGGGGCTACACCTTC. Protein product: CASSDLGGGAGGYTF.

The V and J genes are TRBV12-3 or TRBV12-4 and TRBJ1-2; D not resolved. This CDR3 region has 13 residues. The V end was cut by 2 bases, the J end by 0 bases, with 4 bases between. The CDR3 reads CASSLQTNYGYTF. The CDR3 DNA sequence: TGTGCCAGCAGTTTACAGACTAACTATGGCTACACCTTC.

The chain employs TRBV12-5 and TRBJ1-6, with 7 bases identical to TRBD1. The CDR3 contains 14 residues. Germline V gene data show CDR1 as LGHNT and CDR2 as FRNRAP. The trim removed 6 bases at V and 7 bases at J, leaving 6 bases unmatched. CDR3 amino acids: CASGQGQQNSPLHF. CDR3 bases: TGTGCTAGTGGCCAGGGACAGCAGAATTCACCCCTCCACTTT.

The chain carries TRBV5-8 and TRBJ2-5, with 11 bases matching TRBD2. J lost 7 bases, V lost 1 base, and 3 bases had no gene match. CDR1 SGHTS and CDR2 YDEGEE come from the germline V gene. The CDR3 consists of 14 residues. The CDR3 DNA follows: TGTGCCAGCAGCTTGAATAGCGGGGGGGGGACCCAGTACTTC. Translated: CASSLNSGGGTQYF. Full variable domain (remainder filled in from reference TRBV5-8 and TRBJ2-5): EAGVTQSPTHLIKTRGQQATLRCSPISGHTSVYWYQQALGLGLQFLLWYDEGEERNRGNFPPRFSGRQFPNYSSELNVNALELEDSALYLCASSLNSGGGTQYFGPGTRLLVL.

The chain has TRBV5-4 and TRBJ2-3; D is ambiguous. The CDR3 spans 14 residues. The germline V and J ends were trimmed by 6 bases and 3 bases, with 14 bases remaining between them. Germline CDR1 and CDR2: SGHNT and YYREEE (reference sequence). CDR3 protein: CASKSELRTDTQYF. CDR3 in DNA: TGTGCCAGCAAGTCGGAGTTACGGACAGATACGCAGTATTTT. The variable domain in full, completed from reference TRBV5-4 and TRBJ2-3, reads ETGVTQSPTHLIKTRGQQVTLRCSSQSGHNTVSWYQQALGQGPQFIFQYYREEENGRGNFPPRFSGLQFPNYSSELNVNALELDDSALYLCASKSELRTDTQYFGPGTRLTVL.

CDR3 in DNA: TGCGCCAGCAGTGAGTCGGGGACAGGGGGAAGAGAGACCCAGTACTTC. It translates to CASSESGTGGRETQYF. The chain employs TRBV10-1 and TRBJ2-5, with 11 bases identical to TRBD1. Germline loops: CDR1 WNHNN, CDR2 SYGVQD (reference sequence). V was pared by 0 bases and J by 4 bases, with 4 bases of the junction left unmatched. This CDR3 spans 16 amino acids.

This clone appeared a single time. The J gene is TRBJ2-3, the V gene TRBV4-1, with 11 nucleotides matching TRBD2. CDR3 length: 17 amino acids. CDR1 is MGHRA and CDR2 is YSYEKL in the germline V gene. J lost 6 bases, V lost 1 base, and 9 bases had no gene match. The CDR3 loop reads CASSQGGGTSGRDTQYF. As DNA, the CDR3 is TGCGCCAGCAGCCAAGGCGGGGGGACTAGCGGTAGGGATACGCAGTATTTT.

The chain couples TRBV10-2 to TRBJ2-7; 10 bases align to TRBD1. This CDR3 is 15 amino acids long. V shed 6 bases, J shed 0 bases, and the junction held 5 bases outside the gene matches. The germline V gene has CDR1 WSHSY and CDR2 SAAADI. The CDR3 bases are TGCGCCAGCAGGGAGGGACAGGGGACCTCCTACGAGCAGTACTTC. It is translated as CASREGQGTSYEQYF.

The chain joins TRBV30 to TRBJ2-2, with D uncertain. The CDR3 is 15 residues long. The germline gives CDR1 GTSNPN, CDR2 SVGIG (reference sequence). Trimming took off 3 bases at V and 3 bases at J, with 14 bases between the two ends. The CDR3 loop is CAWRDYPNYTGELFF. The CDR3 DNA reads as TGTGCCTGGAGAGATTACCCAAACTACACCGGGGAGCTGTTTTTT.

The chain carries TRBV5-5 and TRBJ2-7, with 9 bases that match TRBD1. The CDR3 loop spans 18 amino acids. Germline values: CDR1 SGHKS, CDR2 YYEKEE (reference sequence). J was trimmed by 7 bases and V by 0 bases; bases with no gene match: 17. For the CDR3, the DNA is TGTGCCAGCAGCTTGGGCCTTGGAAGGACAGGGGTCGTTATAGAGCAGTACTTC. Residues: CASSLGLGRTGVVIEQYF.

This clone was seen a single time. The chain employs TRBV28 and TRBJ1-5; TRBD1 agrees at 10 bases. Germline V lookup: CDR1 MDHEN, CDR2 SYDVKM. This CDR3 comprises 16 residues. The V and J ends lost 2 bases and 7 bases, in that order; junction bases with no gene match: 8. The CDR3 loop reads CASSLPGQGQGQPQHF. In DNA, the CDR3 is TGTGCCAGCAGTTTACCGGGACAGGGGCAAGGGCAGCCCCAGCATTTT. The full variable domain, in which reference TRBV28 and TRBJ1-5 provide the parts outside the CDR3, is DVKVTQSSRYLVKRTGEKVFLECVQDMDHENMFWYRQDPGLGLRLIYFSYDVKMKEKGDIPEGYSVSREKKERFSLILESASTNQTSMYLCASSLPGQGQGQPQHFGDGTRLSIL.

The chain uses TRBV6-5 and TRBJ1-5; 9 bases align to TRBD1. Germline lookup yields CDR1 MNHEY and CDR2 SVGAGI. This CDR3 is 15 amino acids long. The V and J ends lost 7 bases and 4 bases, in that order; junction bases with no gene match: 8. Here the CDR3 DNA reads TGTGCCAGCATACACCGGGACAGGGAGAATCAGCCCCAGCATTTT. This sequence encodes CASIHRDRENQPQHF.

A remark on this clone: The identical CDR3 is also encoded by other nucleotide sequences in the sample. This chain connects TRBV24-1 to TRBJ2-1; the match to TRBD1 covers 8 bases. This CDR3 has 16 amino acids. Germline V gene sequence: CDR1 KGHDR, CDR2 SFDVKD. The V and J ends lost 3 bases and 7 bases, in that order; junction bases with no gene match: 10. This chain's CDR3 is CATSDRSGGALNEQFF. CDR3 bases: TGTGCCACCAGTGATAGGTCAGGGGGCGCATTAAATGAGCAGTTCTTC.

This CDR3 reads CATSYVGGLTEAFF. In nucleotides, the CDR3 is TGTGCCACCAGCTACGTCGGGGGGCTAACTGAAGCTTTCTTT. The chain links TRBV15 to TRBJ1-1; perhaps TRBD1 as D (6 bases). The CDR3 spans 14 residues. The V gene's germline CDR1 is LNHNV and CDR2 YYDKDF (reference sequence). Trimming left V 5 bases short and J 5 bases short, with 15 bases between.

The CDR3 region is CASSLSTQGSTGELFF. CDR3 coding DNA: TGCGCCAGCAGCTTATCTACTCAGGGGTCCACCGGGGAGCTGTTTTTT. The V gene is TRBV5-1, the J gene TRBJ2-2, with D possibly being TRBD1 (6 bases). Germline lookup yields CDR1 SGHRS and CDR2 YFSETQ. The length of the CDR3 is 16 residues. Trimming left V 2 bases short and J 4 bases short, with 15 bases between.

The J gene is TRBJ1-2, the V gene TRBV11-2; perhaps TRBD1 as D (6 bases). Germline V lookup: CDR1 SGHAT, CDR2 FQNNGV. V was pared by 2 bases and J by 5 bases, with 12 bases between. This CDR3 has 14 amino acids. The CDR3 loop reads CASSLSRGEYGYTF. CDR3 coding DNA: TGTGCCAGCAGCTTAAGCAGGGGAGAATATGGCTACACCTTC.

Turning to this clone: Its ends do not fully match the called genes, so a read error is possible. The chain couples TRBV7-9 to TRBJ2-1, with D possibly matching TRBD2 (5 bases). Germline CDR1 SEHNR, CDR2 FQNEAQ (reference sequence). CDR3 length: 16 amino acids. The CDR3 coding sequence is TGTGCCAGCAGCCTACTAGATTGGTCGTCCTTCAATGAGCAGTTCTTC. Translation: CASSLLDWSSFNEQFF.

This rearrangement joins TRBV6-2 or TRBV6-3 to TRBJ1-1; a possible D gene is TRBD1 (5 bases). Germline CDR1 and CDR2: MNHEY and SVGEGT. V lost 6 bases, J lost 2 bases, and 19 bases lay in between. The CDR3 totals 16 residues. The CDR3 protein is CASSKGTQGFNTEAFF. CDR3 coding DNA: TGTGCCAGCAGCAAGGGCACTCAGGGTTTCAACACTGAAGCTTTCTTT.

The chain employs TRBV7-9 and TRBJ1-1; no reliable D call. Trimming pared 5 bases from V and 1 base from J, leaving 14 bases between. The CDR3 contains 15 residues. In germline, CDR1 is SEHNR, CDR2 FQNEAQ (reference sequence). CDR3: CASSRRREENTEAFF. The CDR3 nucleotides read TGTGCCAGCAGCCGCAGACGGGAAGAGAACACTGAAGCTTTCTTT.

The rearrangement links TRBV18 to TRBJ2-7, with TRBD1 as a possible D gene (6 bases). Trimming cost V 3 bases and J 3 bases, with 18 bases left between them. The CDR3 runs to 16 residues. Germline V gene data show CDR1 as KGHSH and CDR2 as LQKENI. CDR3 sequence reads: CASSPEYDRRYYEQYF. CDR3 nucleotides: TGTGCCAGCTCACCTGAATACGACAGGAGATACTACGAGCAGTACTTC.